This is a list of T cell receptor beta chains from one sample in a study of T cells in tuberculosis. TCRdb's table, derived via immunoSEQ multiplex PCR, lists solely in-frame clones and lacks some. The repertoire includes approximately 58,000 clones, around 90% of them detected once, and around a fifth sits in the top ten. Sequenced: CD1b-GMM tetramer-negative cells sorted from PBMCs. Every receptor here comes from an adult woman with latent tuberculosis. Both conserved end residues are part of each CDR3. D genes are given only for firm matches.

TRBD1 TRBV7-3 CASSLGTEETQYF
TRBD2 TRBV13 CASSSGLAGVYEQFF
TRBD1 TRBV28 CASIPRPWTGASHGYTF
. TRBV21-1 CASSPVDRDSYEQYF
TRBD1 TRBV19 CASNQGAGANVLTF
. TRBV19 CASSIGGMLYEQYF
TRBD1 TRBV29-1 CSVLGQGSNYGYTF
TRBD1 TRBV27 CASTQTGTGSYGYTF
. TRBV2 CASSEDGQPYNEQFF
. TRBV18 CASSPQGFGEKLFF
. TRBV19 CASSMKNGYEQYF
TRBD1 TRBV7-3 CASSLGQAKWYTIYF
. TRBV6-6 CASSYLGHLDTGELFF
. TRBV6-1 CASRFPGQGNQPQHF
TRBD2 TRBV28 CASRSSGSWEQYF
TRBD2 TRBV6-5 CASRATSGTYEQYF
TRBD2 TRBV4-1 CASSPAGGSLYEQYF
. TRBV6-5 CASSYLGGHTSYEQYF
. TRBV7-2 CASSLVGVRTGGLTEAFF
. TRBV5-1 CASSTGGFAYEQYF
TRBD1 TRBV29-1 CSVRDRGPSSGNTIYF
TRBD2 TRBV5-5 CASSPSGTSTDTQYF
. TRBV5-1 CASSLEHPAYEQYF
. TRBV19 CASSINSGIYGYTF
TRBD1 TRBV5-1 CASSTGGQVRETQYF
TRBD2 TRBV7-8 CASSAGLAGHEQFF
. TRBV21-1 CASTDRASREQYF
. TRBV6-1 CASSEARGNFGYTF
TRBD2 TRBV2 CASKSGGITGELFF
. TRBV25-1 CASRPSRGTEAFF
. TRBV19 CASRGGKWYGYTF
TRBD1 TRBV19 CASQVTGAGYTF
TRBD1 TRBV27 CASSSPGQVPHEQYF
TRBD1 TRBV11-3 CASSATGVHTEAFF
. TRBV18 CASSTQGYIHDTEAFF
. TRBV30 CAWSVGDPYEQYF
TRBD2 TRBV7-2 CASSLRQKSGSDTQYF
TRBD2 TRBV6-4 CASSVLAGTEQYF
. TRBV19 CASRNRENQPQHF
TRBD1 TRBV29-1 CSVELAGQGTDPHNEKLFF
. TRBV4-3 CASSRMGSSGYTF
TRBD1 TRBV25-1 CASRGTGYYEQYF
. TRBV7-9 CASSFISGGTDTQYF
TRBD2 TRBV6-6 CASSYSAGGQPDTQYF
TRBD1 TRBV28 CASSQPGQGLKNIQYF
. TRBV6-1 CATSQRGNQPQHF
TRBD1 TRBV4-1 CASSLVGTGGNEQYF
. TRBV29-1 CSVEITGHQTYEQYF
. TRBV6-5 CASSELHGYTF
. TRBV7-2 CASSLGPRNYGYTF
. TRBV9 CASSVNPGFTGELFF